The next 10 T cell receptor beta chains were all read from a single sample in a study of T cell repertoires in cytomegalovirus infection. These receptors are not linked to any known antigen. TCRdb reanalysed the reads using MiXCR and keeps one entry per CDR3 protein. The table records approximately 1,000,000 distinct CDR3 sequences, about a third of them present only once. The sample in question was cultured CD8+ T cells from PBMCs, obtained from culture after CMV antigen stimulation. These receptors all come from a human donor in good health (CMV status not recorded). Some clones in this sample may be carry-over from other donors' samples.

The chain uses TRBV12-5 and TRBJ2-1; TRBD1 is a possible D gene (6 bases). CDR3 size: 14 residues. V lost 6 bases to trimming and J lost 10 bases, with 19 bases between them. Germline V gene sequence: CDR1 LGHNT, CDR2 FRNRAP. The CDR3 sequence is CASGGHSLGKEQFF. DNA for the CDR3: TGTGCTAGTGGGGGACATTCCCTCGGCAAAGAGCAGTTCTTC.

This clonotype was recorded a few times. This chain uses TRBV7-9 with TRBJ2-5; D tentatively fits TRBD1 or TRBD2 (5 bases each). CDR1 and CDR2 from the germline V gene are SEHNR and FQNEAQ (reference sequence). V gave up 5 bases and J gave up 2 bases, with 18 bases separating them. The CDR3 is 16 residues long. The CDR3 reads CASSPGARTHQETQYF. Written as DNA, the CDR3 is TGTGCCAGCAGCCCCGGGGCTAGGACACATCAAGAGACCCAGTACTTC.

V and J are TRBV10-3 and TRBJ2-3; perhaps TRBD2 as D (5 bases). Trimming pared 10 bases from V and 7 bases from J, leaving 18 bases between. Germline CDR1 reads ENHRY; CDR2 reads SYGVKD. CDR3 length: 13 amino acids. The CDR3 spells CASIDFRGYTQYF. CDR3 sequence (DNA): TGTGCCAGCATCGATTTCCGGGGATATACGCAGTATTTT.

The chain links TRBV6-2 or TRBV6-3 to TRBJ2-7, with D hard to call. Germline CDR1 reads MNHEY; CDR2 reads SVGEGT. The CDR3 is 14 amino acids. Deletions cut 2 bases from V and 4 bases from J, with 12 bases between. The CDR3 DNA reads TGTGCCAGCAGTTACGGTTCGTACGGATACGAGCAGTACGTC. It specifies CASSYGSYGYEQYV.

The V call is TRBV7-9, the J call TRBJ2-5; D uncertain. Trimming removed 5 bases from V and 3 bases from J, with 4 bases in between. The CDR3 sequence is 11 residues long. CDR1 and CDR2 (germline): SEHNR, FQNEAQ (reference sequence). The CDR3 nucleotides read TGTGCCAGCAGCCACAAAGAGACCCAGTACTTC. This translates into CASSHKETQYF.

The V gene is TRBV19, the J gene TRBJ2-1; no definite D call. In germline, CDR1 is LNHDA, CDR2 SQIVND (reference sequence). Trimming cost V 7 bases and J 2 bases, with 9 bases left between them. The CDR3 is made up of 13 amino acids. Written as DNA, the CDR3 is TGTGCCAGTAAGGCGAATACCTACAATGAGCAGTTCTTC. It translates to CASKANTYNEQFF.

CDR3 in amino acids: CASSPVATRGGGEQFF. CDR3 sequence (DNA): TGCGCCAGCAGCCCCGTGGCTACGCGGGGGGGTGGTGAGCAGTTCTTC. This chain connects TRBV4-1 to TRBJ2-1; 9 bases match TRBD2. Germline values: CDR1 MGHRA, CDR2 YSYEKL. J gave up 9 bases and V 4 bases, and 13 bases lay outside the gene matches. CDR3 length: 16 amino acids.

V usage is TRBV5-4 and J usage is TRBJ2-7, with 9 bases matching TRBD1. In germline, CDR1 is SGHNT, CDR2 YYREEE (reference sequence). The CDR3 runs 17 residues. The V and J ends lost 3 bases and 0 bases, in that order; junction bases with no gene match: 10. CDR3 nucleotides: TGTGCCAGCAGCTCGACCGGGACAGGGAAACTCTCCTACGAGCAGTACTTC. The encoded protein is CASSSTGTGKLSYEQYF.

V and J are TRBV7-2 and TRBJ2-5; D is possibly TRBD1 (6 bases). The germline CDR1 and CDR2 sequences are SGHTA and FQGNSA. V dropped 3 bases and J dropped 5 bases, with 19 bases sitting between them. CDR3 length: 16 residues. CDR3 in amino acids: CASSFGVLRGLETQYF. In DNA, the CDR3 is TGTGCCAGCAGCTTTGGGGTTCTCAGGGGCTTGGAGACCCAGTACTTC.

This clonotype has just a few counts. J is TRBJ1-2 and V is TRBV7-9; 8 bases align to TRBD1. The germline V gene has CDR1 SEHNR and CDR2 FQNEAQ (reference sequence). V was clipped by 4 bases and J by 7 bases; unmatched bases: 5. This CDR3 comprises 13 residues. As DNA, the CDR3 is TGTGCCAGCAGCTCTAGGACAGGGAGTGGCTACACCTTC. Residues: CASSSRTGSGYTF. The full variable domain, its missing parts supplied by reference TRBV7-9 and TRBJ1-2, is DTGVSQNPRHKITKRGQNVTFRCDPISEHNRLYWYRQTLGQGPEFLTYFQNEAQLEKSRLLSDRFSAERPKGSFSTLEIQRTEQGDSAMYLCASSSRTGSGYTFGSGTRLTVV.